This T cell receptor beta chain was found in a study of somatic mutations in cytotoxic T cells in rheumatoid arthritis. At the level of the study: Flow cytometric sorting isolated some V beta antibody-stained T-cell populations at nearly 100% purity, and among them were V beta1+ cells that underwent TCRB sequencing. General observations from the study: In about an eighth of the roughly 60 patients, the largest CD8+ clone exceeded 20% of CD8+ cells.

Repertoires were generated with immunoSEQ multiplex PCR, while TCRdb's copy carries only in-frame clones and drops some. The repertoire holds about 26,000 clones, with around 80% as singletons. Controls that were healthy consisted of blood donors whose median age was approximately 60 years (range roughly 21-80), with 55% female. Researchers isolated CD4+ and CD8+ cells by positive magnetic bead selection and then checked their purity by flow cytometry. A remark on this clone: What it binds is unknown.

This TCR was recovered from a man aged 45-60 years in good health. Input material: CD8+ T cells sorted from blood.

CDR3 residues: CASSQDGGLRGYTF. The CDR3 region has the DNA TGCGCCAGCAGCCAAGATGGAGGGCTTAGGGGCTACACCTTC. The rearrangement links TRBV4-1 to TRBJ1-2; the D is unclear. The CDR3 sequence is 14 residues long. Germline CDR1 is MGHRA and CDR2 is YSYEKL. Trimming left V 0 bases short and J 8 bases short, with 13 bases between.